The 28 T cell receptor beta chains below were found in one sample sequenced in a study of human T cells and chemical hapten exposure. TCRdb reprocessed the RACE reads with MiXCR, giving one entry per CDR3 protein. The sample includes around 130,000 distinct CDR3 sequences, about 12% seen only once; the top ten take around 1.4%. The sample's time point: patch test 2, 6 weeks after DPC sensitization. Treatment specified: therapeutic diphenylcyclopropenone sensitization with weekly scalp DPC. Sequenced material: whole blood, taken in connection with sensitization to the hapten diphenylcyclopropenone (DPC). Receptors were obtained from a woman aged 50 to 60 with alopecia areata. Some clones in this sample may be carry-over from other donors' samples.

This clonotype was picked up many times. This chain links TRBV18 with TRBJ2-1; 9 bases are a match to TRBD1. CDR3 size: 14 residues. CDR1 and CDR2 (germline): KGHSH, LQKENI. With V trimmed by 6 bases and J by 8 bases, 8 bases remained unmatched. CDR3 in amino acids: CASSPGQGLYEQFF. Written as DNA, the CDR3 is TGTGCCAGCTCCCCGGGACAGGGTTTGTATGAGCAGTTCTTC.

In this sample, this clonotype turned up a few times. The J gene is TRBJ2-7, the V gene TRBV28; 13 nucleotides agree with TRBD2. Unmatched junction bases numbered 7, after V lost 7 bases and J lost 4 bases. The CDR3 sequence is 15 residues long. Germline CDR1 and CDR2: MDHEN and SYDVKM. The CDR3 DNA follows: TGTGCCAGCACCCAGACTAGCGGGAGGCAGTACGAGCAGTACTTC. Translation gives CASTQTSGRQYEQYF.

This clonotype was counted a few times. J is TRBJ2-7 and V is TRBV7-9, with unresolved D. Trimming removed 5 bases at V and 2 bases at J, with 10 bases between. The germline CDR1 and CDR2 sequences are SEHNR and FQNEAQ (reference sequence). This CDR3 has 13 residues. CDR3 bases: TGTGCCAGCAGCCCTGGAGCGCCCTACGAGCAGTACTTC. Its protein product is CASSPGAPYEQYF.

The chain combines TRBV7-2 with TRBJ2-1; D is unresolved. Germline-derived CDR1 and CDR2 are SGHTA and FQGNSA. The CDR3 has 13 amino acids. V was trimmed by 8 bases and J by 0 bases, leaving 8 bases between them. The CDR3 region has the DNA TGTGCCAGCCAGGCAAACTCCTACAATGAGCAGTTCTTC. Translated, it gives CASQANSYNEQFF.

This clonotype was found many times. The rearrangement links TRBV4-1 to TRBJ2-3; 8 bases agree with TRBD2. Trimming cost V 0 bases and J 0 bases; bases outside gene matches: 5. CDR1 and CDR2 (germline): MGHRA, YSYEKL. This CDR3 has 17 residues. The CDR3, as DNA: TGCGCCAGCAGCCAAGATTGGAGCGGGGGAAGCACAGATACGCAGTATTTT. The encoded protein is CASSQDWSGGSTDTQYF.

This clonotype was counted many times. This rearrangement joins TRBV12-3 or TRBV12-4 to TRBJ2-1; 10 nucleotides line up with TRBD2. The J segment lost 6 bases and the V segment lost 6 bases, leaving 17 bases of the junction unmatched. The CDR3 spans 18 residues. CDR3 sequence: CASRGDRRGLAPVNEQFF. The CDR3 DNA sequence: TGTGCCAGCAGGGGGGATCGTCGGGGACTAGCGCCGGTCAATGAGCAGTTCTTC.

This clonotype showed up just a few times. CDR3 amino acids: CASSRLNEKLFF. DNA of the CDR3: TGTGCCAGCTCCCGGCTTAATGAAAAACTGTTTTTT. The chain carries TRBV18 and TRBJ1-4; D remains unclear. Looked up from germline, CDR1 is KGHSH and CDR2 is LQKENI. The CDR3 sequence is 12 residues long. V lost 6 bases and J lost 4, with 6 bases in between.

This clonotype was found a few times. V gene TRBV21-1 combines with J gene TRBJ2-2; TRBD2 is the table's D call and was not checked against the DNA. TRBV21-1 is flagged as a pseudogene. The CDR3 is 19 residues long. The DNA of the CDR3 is TGTGCCAGCAGCAATAACCCGCCGGGACTAGCGGAGAACACCGGGGAGCTGTTTTTT. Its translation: CASSNNPPGLAENTGELFF.

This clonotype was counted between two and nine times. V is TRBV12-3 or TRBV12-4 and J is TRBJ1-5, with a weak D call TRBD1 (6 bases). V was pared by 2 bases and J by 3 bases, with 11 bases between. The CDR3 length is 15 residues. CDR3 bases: TGTGCCAGCAGTTTACGGACAGACATCAATCAGCCCCAGCATTTT. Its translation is CASSLRTDINQPQHF.

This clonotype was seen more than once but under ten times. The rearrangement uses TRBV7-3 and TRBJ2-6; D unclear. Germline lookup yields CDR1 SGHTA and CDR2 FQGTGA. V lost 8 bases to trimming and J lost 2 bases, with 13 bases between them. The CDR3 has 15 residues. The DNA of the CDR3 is TGTGCCAGCGGGATGCAGAGCGCTGGGGCCAACGTCCTGACTTTC. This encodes CASGMQSAGANVLTF.

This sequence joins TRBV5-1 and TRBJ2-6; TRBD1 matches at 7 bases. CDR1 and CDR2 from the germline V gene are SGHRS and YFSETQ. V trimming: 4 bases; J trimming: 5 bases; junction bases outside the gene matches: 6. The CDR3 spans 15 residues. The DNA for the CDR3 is TGCGCCAGCAGCCAGGCGGACAGGTGGGCCAACGTCCTGACTTTC. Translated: CASSQADRWANVLTF.

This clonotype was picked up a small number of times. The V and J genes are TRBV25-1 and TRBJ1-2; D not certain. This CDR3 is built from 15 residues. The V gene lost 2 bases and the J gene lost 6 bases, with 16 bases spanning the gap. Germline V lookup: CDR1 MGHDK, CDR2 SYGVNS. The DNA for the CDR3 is TGTGCCAGCAGTGAACCCGGACCCCAAGGCGATGGCTACACCTTC. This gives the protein CASSEPGPQGDGYTF.

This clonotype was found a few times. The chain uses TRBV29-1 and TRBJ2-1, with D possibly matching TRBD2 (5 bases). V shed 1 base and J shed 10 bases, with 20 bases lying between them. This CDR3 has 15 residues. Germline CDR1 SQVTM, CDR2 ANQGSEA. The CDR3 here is CSVEGVPGVPYEQFF. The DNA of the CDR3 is TGCAGCGTTGAAGGGGTCCCCGGGGTTCCCTACGAGCAGTTCTTC.

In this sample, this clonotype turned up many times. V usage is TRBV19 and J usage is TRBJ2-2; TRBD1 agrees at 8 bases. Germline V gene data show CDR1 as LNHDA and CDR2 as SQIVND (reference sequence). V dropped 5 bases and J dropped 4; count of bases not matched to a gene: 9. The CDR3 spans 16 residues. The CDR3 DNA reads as TGTGCCAGTAGTGGTCGACAGGGGACGGGCACCGGGGAGCTGTTTTTT. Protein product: CASSGRQGTGTGELFF.

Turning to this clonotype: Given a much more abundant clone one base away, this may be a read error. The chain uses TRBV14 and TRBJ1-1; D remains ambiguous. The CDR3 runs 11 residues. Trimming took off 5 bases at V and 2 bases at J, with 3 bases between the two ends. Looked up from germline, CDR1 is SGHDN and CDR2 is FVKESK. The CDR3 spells CASSGNTEAFF. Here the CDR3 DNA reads TGTGCCAGCAGCGGAAACACTGAAGCTTTCTTT. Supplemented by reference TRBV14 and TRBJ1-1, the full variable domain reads EAGVTQFPSHSVIEKGQTVTLRCDPISGHDNLYWYRRVMGKEIKFLLHFVKESKQDESGMPNNRFLAERTGGTYSTLKVQPAELEDSGVYFCASSGNTEAFFGQGTRLTVV.

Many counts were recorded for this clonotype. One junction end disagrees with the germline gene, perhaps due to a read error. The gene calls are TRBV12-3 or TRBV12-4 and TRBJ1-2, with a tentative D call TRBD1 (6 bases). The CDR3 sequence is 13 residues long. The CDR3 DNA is TGCGCCAGCAGCTTGGGGGGCGGCTATGGCTACACCTTC. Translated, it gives CASSLGGGYGYTF.

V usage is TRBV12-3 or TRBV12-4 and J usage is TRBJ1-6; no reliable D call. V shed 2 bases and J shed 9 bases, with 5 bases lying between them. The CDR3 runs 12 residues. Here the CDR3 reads CASSLRVSPLHF. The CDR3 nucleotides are TGTGCCAGCAGTTTAAGGGTTTCACCCCTCCACTTT.

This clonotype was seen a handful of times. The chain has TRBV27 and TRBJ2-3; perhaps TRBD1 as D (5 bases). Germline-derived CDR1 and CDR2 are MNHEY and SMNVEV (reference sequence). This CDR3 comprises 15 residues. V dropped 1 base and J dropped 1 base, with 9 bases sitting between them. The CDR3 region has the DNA TGTGCCAGCAGTTTATATCGGACACGCACAGATACGCAGTATTTT. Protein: CASSLYRTRTDTQYF.

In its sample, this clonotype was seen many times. The CDR3 DNA is TGCGCCAGCAGCCGTACTAGCGGGAGCACCGGGGAGCTGTTTTTT. This sequence encodes CASSRTSGSTGELFF. The rearrangement joins TRBV5-1 to TRBJ2-2; 11 bases align to TRBD2. Germline-derived CDR1 and CDR2 are SGHRS and YFSETQ. Losses at the gene ends were 4 bases for V and 4 bases for J; bases not matched to a gene: 3. This CDR3 region has 15 residues.

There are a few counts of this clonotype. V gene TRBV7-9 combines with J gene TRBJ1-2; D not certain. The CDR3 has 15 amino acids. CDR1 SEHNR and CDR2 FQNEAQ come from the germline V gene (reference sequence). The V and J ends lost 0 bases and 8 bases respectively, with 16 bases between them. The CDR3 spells CASSLAGGPHGGYTF. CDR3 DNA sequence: TGTGCCAGCAGCTTAGCTGGAGGACCACACGGCGGCTACACCTTC.

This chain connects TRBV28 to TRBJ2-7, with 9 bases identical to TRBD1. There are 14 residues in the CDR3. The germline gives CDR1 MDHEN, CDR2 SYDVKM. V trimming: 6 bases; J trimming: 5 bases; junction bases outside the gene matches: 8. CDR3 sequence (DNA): TGTGCCAGCAGGTCCGGGACAGGGACCAACGAGCAGTACTTC. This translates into CASRSGTGTNEQYF.

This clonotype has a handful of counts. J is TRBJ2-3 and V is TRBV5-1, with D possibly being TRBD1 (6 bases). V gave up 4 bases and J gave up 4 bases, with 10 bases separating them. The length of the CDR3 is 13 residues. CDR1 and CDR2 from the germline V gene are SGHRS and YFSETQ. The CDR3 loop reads CASSPDSSDTQYF. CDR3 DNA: TGCGCCAGCAGCCCGGACAGTTCAGATACGCAGTATTTT. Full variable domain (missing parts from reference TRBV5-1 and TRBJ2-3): KAGVTQTPRYLIKTRGQQVTLSCSPISGHRSVSWYQQTPGQGLQFLFEYFSETQRNKGNFPGRFSGRQFSNSRSEMNVSTLELGDSALYLCASSPDSSDTQYFGPGTRLTVL.

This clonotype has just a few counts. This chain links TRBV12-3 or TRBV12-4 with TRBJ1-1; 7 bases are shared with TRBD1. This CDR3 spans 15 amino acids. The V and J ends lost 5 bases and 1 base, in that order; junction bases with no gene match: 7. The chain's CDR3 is CASSPIGQANTEAFF. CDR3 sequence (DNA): TGTGCCAGCAGTCCGATTGGACAGGCGAACACTGAAGCTTTCTTT.

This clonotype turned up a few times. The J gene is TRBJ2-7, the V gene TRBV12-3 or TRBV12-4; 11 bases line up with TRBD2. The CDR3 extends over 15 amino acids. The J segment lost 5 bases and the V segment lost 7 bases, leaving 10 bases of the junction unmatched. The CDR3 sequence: CASTPSTSGIHEQYF. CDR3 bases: TGTGCCAGCACCCCGTCGACTAGCGGGATCCACGAGCAGTACTTC.

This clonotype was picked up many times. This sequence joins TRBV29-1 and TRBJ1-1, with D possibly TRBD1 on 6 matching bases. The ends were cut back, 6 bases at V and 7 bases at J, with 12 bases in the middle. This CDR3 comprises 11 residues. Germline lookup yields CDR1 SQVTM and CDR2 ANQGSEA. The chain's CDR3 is CSVNGGLEAFF. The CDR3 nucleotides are TGCAGCGTGAACGGGGGGCTTGAAGCTTTCTTT.

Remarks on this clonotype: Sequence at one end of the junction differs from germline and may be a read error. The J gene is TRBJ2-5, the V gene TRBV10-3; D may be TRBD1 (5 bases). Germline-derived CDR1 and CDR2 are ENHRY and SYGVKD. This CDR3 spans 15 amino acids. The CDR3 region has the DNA TGTGCCATCAGTGATTCAACGACAGCTCAAGCGACCCAGTACTTC. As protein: CAISDSTTAQATQYF.

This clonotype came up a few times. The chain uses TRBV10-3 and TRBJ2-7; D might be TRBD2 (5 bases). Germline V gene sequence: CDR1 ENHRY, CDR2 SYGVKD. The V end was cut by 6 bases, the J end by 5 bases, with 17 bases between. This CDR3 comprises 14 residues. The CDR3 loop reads CAIRASGRGDEQYF. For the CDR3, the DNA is TGTGCCATCAGGGCCTCTGGGAGAGGAGACGAGCAGTACTTC.

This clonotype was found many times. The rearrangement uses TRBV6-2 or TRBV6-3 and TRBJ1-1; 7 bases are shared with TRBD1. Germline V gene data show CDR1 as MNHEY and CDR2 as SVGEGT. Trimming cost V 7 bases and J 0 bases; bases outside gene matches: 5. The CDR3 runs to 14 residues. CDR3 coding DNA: TGTGCCAGCAACGTACAGGGGTTGAACACTGAAGCTTTCTTT. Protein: CASNVQGLNTEAFF.